The clone carrying this T cell receptor (beta chain) appeared a single time. Its antigen remains unknown. This entry belongs to a study of regulatory T cells in long-lasting Graves disease. Study overall: More than 5 years of antithyroid drugs with positive TSH receptor antibodies defined persistent Graves' disease.

As for time point: persistent/refractory GD, antithyroid drugs over 5 years with positive TRAb. PBMC RNA served as the TCR library source. Library construction for TCR beta used iRepertoire HTBI primers and Arm-PCR of CDR3 regions. One entry per CDR3 protein, called by TCRdb with MiXCR from the multiplex PCR reads. The table has more than 300,000 distinct CDR3 sequences, less than 30% seen once. Germline CDR1 reads GTSNPN; CDR2 reads SVGIG (reference sequence). The CDR3 length is 13 residues. Trimming took 0 bases from V and 6 from J, leaving 12 bases between them. Study results and caveats: Thyroid tissue was not studied; only peripheral blood was.

V and J are TRBV30 and TRBJ2-7, with D unresolved. The sequence was obtained from a woman aged 40 to 50 with Graves disease. Sequenced material: peripheral blood mononuclear cells (PBMCs), taken when the disease was refractory, from a patient treated with antithyroid drugs. CDR3 residues: CAWSVLFESEQYF. In DNA, the CDR3 is TGTGCCTGGAGTGTACTTTTTGAGTCCGAGCAGTACTTC.